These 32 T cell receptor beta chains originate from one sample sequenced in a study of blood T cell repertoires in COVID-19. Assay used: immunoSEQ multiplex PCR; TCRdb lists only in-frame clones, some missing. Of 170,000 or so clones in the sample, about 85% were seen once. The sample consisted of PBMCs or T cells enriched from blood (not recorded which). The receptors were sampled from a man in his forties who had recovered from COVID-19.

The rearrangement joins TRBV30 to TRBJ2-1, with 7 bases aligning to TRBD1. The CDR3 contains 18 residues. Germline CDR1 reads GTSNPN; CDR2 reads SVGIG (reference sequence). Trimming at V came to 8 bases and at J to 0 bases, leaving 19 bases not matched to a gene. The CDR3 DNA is TGTGCCGGAAGCCGGACAGGACACCTCTTCAGCTCCTACAATGAGCAGTTCTTC. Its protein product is CAGSRTGHLFSSYNEQFF.

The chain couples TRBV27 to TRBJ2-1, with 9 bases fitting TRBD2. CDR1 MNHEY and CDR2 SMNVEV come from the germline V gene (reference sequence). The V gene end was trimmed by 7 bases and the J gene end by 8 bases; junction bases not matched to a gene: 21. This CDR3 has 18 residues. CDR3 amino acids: CASISVRWREGSIDEQFF. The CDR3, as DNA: TGTGCCAGCATCTCGGTGAGGTGGCGGGAGGGCTCCATCGATGAGCAGTTCTTC.

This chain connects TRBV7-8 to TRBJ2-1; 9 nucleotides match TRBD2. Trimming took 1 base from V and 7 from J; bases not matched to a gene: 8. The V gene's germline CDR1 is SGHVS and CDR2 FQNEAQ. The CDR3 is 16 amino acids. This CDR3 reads CASSLVRLAGPNEQFF. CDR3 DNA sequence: TGTGCCAGCAGCTTAGTACGCCTAGCGGGGCCAAATGAGCAGTTCTTC.

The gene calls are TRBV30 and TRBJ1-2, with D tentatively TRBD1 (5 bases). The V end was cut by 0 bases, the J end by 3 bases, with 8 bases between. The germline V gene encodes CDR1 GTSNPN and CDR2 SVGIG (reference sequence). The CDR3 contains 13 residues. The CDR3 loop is CAWSVPGDYGYTF. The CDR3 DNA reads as TGTGCCTGGAGTGTACCGGGGGACTATGGCTACACCTTC.

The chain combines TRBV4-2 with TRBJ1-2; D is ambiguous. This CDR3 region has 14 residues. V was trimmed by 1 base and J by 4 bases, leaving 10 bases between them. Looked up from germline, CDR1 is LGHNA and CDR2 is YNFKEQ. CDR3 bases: TGTGCCAGCAGCCAAGTCGAGAGAACCTATGGCTACACCTTC. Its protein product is CASSQVERTYGYTF.

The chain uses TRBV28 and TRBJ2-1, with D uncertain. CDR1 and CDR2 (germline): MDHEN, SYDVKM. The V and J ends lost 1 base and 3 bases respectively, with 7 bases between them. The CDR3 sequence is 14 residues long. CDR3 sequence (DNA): TGTGCCAGCAGTTTATTTGCCAGCTACAATGAGCAGTTCTTC. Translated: CASSLFASYNEQFF.

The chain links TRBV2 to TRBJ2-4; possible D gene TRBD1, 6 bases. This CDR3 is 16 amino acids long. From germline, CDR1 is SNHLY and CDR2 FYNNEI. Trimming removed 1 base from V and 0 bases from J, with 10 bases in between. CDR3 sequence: CASSEEWGPAKNIQYF. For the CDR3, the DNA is TGTGCCAGCAGTGAAGAATGGGGGCCAGCCAAAAACATTCAGTACTTC.

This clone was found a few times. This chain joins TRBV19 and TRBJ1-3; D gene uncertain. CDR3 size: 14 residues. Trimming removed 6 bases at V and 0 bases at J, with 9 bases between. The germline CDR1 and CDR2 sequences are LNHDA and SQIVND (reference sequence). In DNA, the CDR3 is TGTGCCAGTAGGGCCGCTTCCTCTGGAAACACCATATATTTT. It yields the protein CASRAASSGNTIYF. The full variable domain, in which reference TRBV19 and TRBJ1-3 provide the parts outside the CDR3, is DGGITQSPKYLFRKEGQNVTLSCEQNLNHDAMYWYRQDPGQGLRLIYYSQIVNDFQKGDIAEGYSVSREKKESFPLTVTSAQKNPTAFYLCASRAASSGNTIYFGEGSWLTVV.

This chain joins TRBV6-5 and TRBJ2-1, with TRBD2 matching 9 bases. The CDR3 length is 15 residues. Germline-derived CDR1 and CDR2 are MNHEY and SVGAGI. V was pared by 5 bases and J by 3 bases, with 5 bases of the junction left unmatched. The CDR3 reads CASSRLAGDYNEQFF. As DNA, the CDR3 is TGTGCCAGCAGTCGTTTAGCGGGAGACTACAATGAGCAGTTCTTC.

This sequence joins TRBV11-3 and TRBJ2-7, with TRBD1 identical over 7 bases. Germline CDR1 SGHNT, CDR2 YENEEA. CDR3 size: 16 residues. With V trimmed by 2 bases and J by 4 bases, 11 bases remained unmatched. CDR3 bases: TGTGCCAGCAGCTTACCGGGACAGCTTTTTCCTTACGAGCAGTACTTC. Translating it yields CASSLPGQLFPYEQYF.

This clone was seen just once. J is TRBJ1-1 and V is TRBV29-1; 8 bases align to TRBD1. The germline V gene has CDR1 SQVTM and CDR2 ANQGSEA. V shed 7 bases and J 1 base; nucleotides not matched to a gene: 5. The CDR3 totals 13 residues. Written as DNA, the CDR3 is TGCAGCGCTGACGACAGGGGGAACACTGAAGCTTTCTTT. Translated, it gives CSADDRGNTEAFF.

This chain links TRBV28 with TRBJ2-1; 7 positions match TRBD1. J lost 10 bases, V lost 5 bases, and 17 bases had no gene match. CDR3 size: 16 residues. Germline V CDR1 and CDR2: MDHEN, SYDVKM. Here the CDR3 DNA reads TGTGCCAGCAGTCCCAAGAGACAGGGACGGCCAAGGGAGCAGTTCTTC. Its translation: CASSPKRQGRPREQFF.

The CDR3 nucleotides are TGTGCCAGCAGCTTGAGAGAGGGCAGAGAGCAGTTCTTC. It codes for CASSLREGREQFF. V and J are TRBV5-6 and TRBJ2-1; D may be TRBD2 (5 bases). This CDR3 is 13 amino acids long. From germline, CDR1 is SGHDT and CDR2 YYEEEE. Trimming pared 1 base from V and 10 bases from J, leaving 12 bases between.

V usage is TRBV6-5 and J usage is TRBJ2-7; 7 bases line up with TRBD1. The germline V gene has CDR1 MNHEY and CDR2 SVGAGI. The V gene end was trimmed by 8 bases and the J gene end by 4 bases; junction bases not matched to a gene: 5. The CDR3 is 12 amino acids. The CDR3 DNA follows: TGTGCCAGCGGACAGGAGTGGTACGAGCAGTACTTC. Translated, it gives CASGQEWYEQYF.

In nucleotides, the CDR3 is TGTGCCAGCAGTTCAGACAGCAACTTCAACTATGGCTACACCTTC. Its protein product is CASSSDSNFNYGYTF. V gene TRBV6-5 combines with J gene TRBJ1-2; D is perhaps TRBD1 (5 bases). The V end was cut by 4 bases, the J end by 2 bases, with 14 bases between. Germline V lookup: CDR1 MNHEY, CDR2 SVGAGI. The length of the CDR3 is 15 residues.

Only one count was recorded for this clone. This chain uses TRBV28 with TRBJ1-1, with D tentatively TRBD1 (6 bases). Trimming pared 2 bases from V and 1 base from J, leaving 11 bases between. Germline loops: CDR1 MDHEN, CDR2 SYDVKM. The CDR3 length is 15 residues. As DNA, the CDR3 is TGTGCCAGCAGTTTACCGACAGGCTGGAACACTGAAGCTTTCTTT. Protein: CASSLPTGWNTEAFF.

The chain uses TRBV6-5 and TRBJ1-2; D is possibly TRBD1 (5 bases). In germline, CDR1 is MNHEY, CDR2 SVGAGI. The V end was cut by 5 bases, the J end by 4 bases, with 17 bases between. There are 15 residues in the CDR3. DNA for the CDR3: TGTGCCAGCAGTCGCGGGGGAGAGGGAGGCTATGGCTACACCTTC. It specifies CASSRGGEGGYGYTF.

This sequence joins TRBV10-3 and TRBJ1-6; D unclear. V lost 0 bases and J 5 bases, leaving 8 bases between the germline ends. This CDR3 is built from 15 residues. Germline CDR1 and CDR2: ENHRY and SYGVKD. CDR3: CAISESAADNSPLHF. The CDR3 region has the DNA TGTGCCATCAGTGAGTCGGCCGCCGATAATTCACCCCTCCACTTT.

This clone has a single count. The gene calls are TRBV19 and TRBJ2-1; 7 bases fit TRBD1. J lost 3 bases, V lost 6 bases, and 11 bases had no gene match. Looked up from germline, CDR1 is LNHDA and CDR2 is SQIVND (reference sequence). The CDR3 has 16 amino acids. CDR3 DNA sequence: TGTGCCAGTAGCGTTACAGGGGTGGGGCTCTACAATGAGCAGTTCTTC. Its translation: CASSVTGVGLYNEQFF.

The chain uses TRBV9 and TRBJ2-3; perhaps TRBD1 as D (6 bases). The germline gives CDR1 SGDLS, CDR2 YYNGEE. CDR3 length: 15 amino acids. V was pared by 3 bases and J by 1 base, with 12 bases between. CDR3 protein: CASSGPPGGTDTQYF. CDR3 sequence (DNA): TGTGCCAGCAGCGGCCCCCCAGGGGGCACAGATACGCAGTATTTT.

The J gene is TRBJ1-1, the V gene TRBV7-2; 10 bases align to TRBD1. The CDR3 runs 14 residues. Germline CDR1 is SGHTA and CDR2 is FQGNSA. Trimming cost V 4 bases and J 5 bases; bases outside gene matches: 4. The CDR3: CASSSRQGATEAFF. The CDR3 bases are TGTGCCAGCAGCTCGCGACAGGGGGCAACTGAAGCTTTCTTT.

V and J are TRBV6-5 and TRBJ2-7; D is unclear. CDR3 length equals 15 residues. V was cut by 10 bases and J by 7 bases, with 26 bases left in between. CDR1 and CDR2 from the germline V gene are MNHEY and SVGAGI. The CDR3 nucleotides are TGTGCCACGTACCCCTTCATTGGTGCGGTCCGGGAGCAGTACTTC. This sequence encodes CATYPFIGAVREQYF.

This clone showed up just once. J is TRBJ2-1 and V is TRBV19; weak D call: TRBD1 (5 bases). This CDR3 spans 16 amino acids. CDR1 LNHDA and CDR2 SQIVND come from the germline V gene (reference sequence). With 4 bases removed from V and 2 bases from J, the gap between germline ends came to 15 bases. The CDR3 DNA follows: TGTGCCAGTAGTAGGACACCGTATGCTCCCTACAATGAGCAGTTCTTC. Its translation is CASSRTPYAPYNEQFF.

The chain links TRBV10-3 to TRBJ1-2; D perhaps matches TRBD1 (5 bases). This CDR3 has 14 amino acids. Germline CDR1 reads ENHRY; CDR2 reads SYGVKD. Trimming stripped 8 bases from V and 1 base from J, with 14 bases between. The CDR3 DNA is TGTGCCATCCGCGGAGGGGCGGATAACTATGGCTACACCTTC. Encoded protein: CAIRGGADNYGYTF.

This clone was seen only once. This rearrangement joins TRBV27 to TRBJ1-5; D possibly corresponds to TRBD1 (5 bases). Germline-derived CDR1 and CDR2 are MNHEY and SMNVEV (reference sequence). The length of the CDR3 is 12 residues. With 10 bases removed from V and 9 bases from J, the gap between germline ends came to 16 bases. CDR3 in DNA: TGTGCCACCAGGGACGGACAACTGCCCCAGCATTTT. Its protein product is CATRDGQLPQHF.

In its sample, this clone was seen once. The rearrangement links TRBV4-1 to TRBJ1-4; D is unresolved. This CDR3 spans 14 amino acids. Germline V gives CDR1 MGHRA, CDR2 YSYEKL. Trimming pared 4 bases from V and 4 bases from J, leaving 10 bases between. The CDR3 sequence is CASSPETFNEKLFF. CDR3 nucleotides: TGCGCCAGCAGCCCGGAGACTTTTAATGAAAAACTGTTTTTT.

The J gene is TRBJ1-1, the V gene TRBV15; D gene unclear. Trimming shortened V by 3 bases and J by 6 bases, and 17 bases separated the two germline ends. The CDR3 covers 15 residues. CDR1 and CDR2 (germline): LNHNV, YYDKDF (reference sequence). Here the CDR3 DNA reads TGTGCCACCAGCAGGATGGAAAGGCCCGGGGCTGAAGCTTTCTTT. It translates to CATSRMERPGAEAFF.

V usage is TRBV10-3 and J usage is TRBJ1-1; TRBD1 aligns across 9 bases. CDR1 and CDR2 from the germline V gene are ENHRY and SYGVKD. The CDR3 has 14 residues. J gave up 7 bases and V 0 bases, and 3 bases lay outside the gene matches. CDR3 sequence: CAISESGTGLEAFF. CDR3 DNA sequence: TGTGCCATCAGTGAGTCGGGGACAGGGCTTGAAGCTTTCTTT.

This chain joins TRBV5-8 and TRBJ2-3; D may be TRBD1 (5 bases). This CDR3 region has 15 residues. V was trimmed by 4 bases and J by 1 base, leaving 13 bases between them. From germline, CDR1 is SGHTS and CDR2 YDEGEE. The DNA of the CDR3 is TGTGCCAGCAGCAGCTGGGGCGGAGGCACAGATACGCAGTATTTT. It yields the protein CASSSWGGGTDTQYF.

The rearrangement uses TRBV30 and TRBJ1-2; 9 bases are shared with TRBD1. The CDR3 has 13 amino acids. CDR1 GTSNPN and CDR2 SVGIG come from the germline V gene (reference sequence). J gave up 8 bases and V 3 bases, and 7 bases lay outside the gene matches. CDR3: CAWSYGTGIGYTF. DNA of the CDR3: TGTGCCTGGAGCTACGGGACAGGGATCGGCTACACCTTC.

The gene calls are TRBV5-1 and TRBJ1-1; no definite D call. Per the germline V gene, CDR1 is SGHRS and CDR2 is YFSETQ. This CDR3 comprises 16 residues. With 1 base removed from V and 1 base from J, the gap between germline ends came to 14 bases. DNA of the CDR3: TGCGCCAGCAGCTTGCAGCAGGATGGCCCGAACACTGAAGCTTTCTTT. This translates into CASSLQQDGPNTEAFF.

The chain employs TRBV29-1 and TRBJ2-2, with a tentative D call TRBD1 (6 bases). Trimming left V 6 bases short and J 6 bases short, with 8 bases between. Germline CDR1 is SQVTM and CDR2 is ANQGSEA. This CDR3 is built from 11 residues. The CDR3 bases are TGCAGCGTGCAGGGGTCCGGGGAGCTGTTTTTT. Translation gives CSVQGSGELFF.